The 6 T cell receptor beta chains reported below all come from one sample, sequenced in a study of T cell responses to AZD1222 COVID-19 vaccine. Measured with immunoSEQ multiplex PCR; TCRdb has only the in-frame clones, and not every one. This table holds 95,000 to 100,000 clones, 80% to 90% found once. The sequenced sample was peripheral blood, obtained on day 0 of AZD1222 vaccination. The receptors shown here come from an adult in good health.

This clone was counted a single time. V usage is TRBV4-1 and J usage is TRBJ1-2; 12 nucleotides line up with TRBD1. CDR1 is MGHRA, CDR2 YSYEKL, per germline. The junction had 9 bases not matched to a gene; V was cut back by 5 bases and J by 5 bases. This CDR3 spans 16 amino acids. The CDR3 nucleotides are TGCGCCAGCAGCTCTTCAACGGGACAGGGGGCTTATGGCTACACCTTC. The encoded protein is CASSSSTGQGAYGYTF.

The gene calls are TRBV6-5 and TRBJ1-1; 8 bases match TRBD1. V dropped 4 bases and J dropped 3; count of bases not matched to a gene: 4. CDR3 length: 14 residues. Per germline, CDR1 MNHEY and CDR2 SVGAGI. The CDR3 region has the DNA TGTGCCAGCAGTTTACGGACAGGGCACACTGAAGCTTTCTTT. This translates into CASSLRTGHTEAFF.

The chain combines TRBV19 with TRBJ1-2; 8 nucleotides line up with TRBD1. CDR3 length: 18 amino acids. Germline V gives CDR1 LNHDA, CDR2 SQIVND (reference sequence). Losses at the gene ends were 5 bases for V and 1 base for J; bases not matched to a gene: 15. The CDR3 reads CASSPRTGFLQDNYGYTF. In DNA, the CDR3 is TGTGCCAGTAGTCCTCGGACAGGGTTTCTCCAAGATAACTATGGCTACACCTTC.

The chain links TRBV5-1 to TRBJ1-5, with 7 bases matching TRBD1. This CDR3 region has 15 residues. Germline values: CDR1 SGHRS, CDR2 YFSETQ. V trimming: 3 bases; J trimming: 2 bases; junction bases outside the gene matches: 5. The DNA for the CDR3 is TGCGCCAGCAGCTGCAACAGGGGAGGCAATCAGCCCCAGCATTTT. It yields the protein CASSCNRGGNQPQHF.

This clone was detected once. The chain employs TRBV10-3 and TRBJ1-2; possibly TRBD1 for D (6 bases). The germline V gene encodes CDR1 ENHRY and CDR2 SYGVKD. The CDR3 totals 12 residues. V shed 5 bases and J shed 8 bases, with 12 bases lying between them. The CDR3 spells CAISNRVGGYTF. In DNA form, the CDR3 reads TGTGCCATCAGTAACAGGGTCGGCGGCTACACCTTC.

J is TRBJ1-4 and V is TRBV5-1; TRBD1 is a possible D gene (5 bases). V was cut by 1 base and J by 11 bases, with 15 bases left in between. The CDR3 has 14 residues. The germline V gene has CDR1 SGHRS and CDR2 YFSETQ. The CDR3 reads CASSLYGTGEKLFF. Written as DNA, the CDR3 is TGCGCCAGCAGCTTGTATGGGACCGGTGAGAAACTGTTTTTT. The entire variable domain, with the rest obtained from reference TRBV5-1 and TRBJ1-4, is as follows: KAGVTQTPRYLIKTRGQQVTLSCSPISGHRSVSWYQQTPGQGLQFLFEYFSETQRNKGNFPGRFSGRQFSNSRSEMNVSTLELGDSALYLCASSLYGTGEKLFFGSGTQLSVL.